The entry below gives a single T cell receptor beta chain sequence along with its context. Its antigen remains unidentified. No quality values exist for individual bases; no much larger clone is one base distant. In the prospective study, participants were about 18 to 100 years old, resided in under 30 geographic areas of the United States, and were enrolled through a virtual design. To assign participants to cohorts, the prospective study relied on clinical history that participants themselves reported in a screening survey and a study questionnaire. Mobile phlebotomists in the prospective study collected whole blood, serum and a nasopharyngeal or oropharyngeal swab from every participant. Participants in the prospective study had the option to provide additional blood draws and questionnaires over a roughly 2-month period. Before DNA extraction, blood samples from the prospective study were shipped at room temperature or frozen.

The immunoSEQ Assay, a bias-controlled multiplex PCR, was used to amplify TCRbeta CDR3 regions from genomic DNA. In the source study's methods: Within the assay, amplification of reference gene primers was used to estimate how many nucleated cells each sample contained. To quantify the absolute abundance of each unique TCRbeta CDR3 rearrangement, sequence reads were collapsed and filtered. Productive Simpson clonality was computed per sample as the square root of Simpson's diversity index over productive rearrangements. Not all clones reach the TCRdb copy of this immuneACCESS table, which keeps in-frame sequences only. Checked studies attribute under half of the gap to unresolved V genes and leave the rest unexplained. The V and J calls and clone size were taken over from that table, and D and trimming were inferred from the DNA. Counted in this sample were about 200,000 clones; roughly 80% of them appeared once. Of the sample, 4% to 6.5% falls within the top ten clones.

This sample stems from a study of blood T cell repertoires in COVID-19 (dated by TCRdb to about 2020). Background for the entire study: Samples covering the acute and convalescent phases of COVID-19 were provided by collaborators in the United States, Italy and Spain. A freely available public database, intended as a resource for researchers studying the immune response to SARS-CoV-2, is where the repertoires were released. Where available, HLA class I and class II types were obtained from metadata supplied by the sample provider rather than from assay-based typing. The dataset comprised deeply sampled blood TCRbeta repertoires from subjects exposed to, actively infected with, or recovered from COVID-19. The samples were drawn from the first 160 participants of the ongoing ImmuneRACE study and from 1,254 subjects provided by 6 global collaborators. The sample metadata nearly always contained a de-identified subject ID, COVID-19 status, age in years and sex. The material from the prospective study consisted of cDNA or gDNA derived from T cells, B-cell-depleted T cells, or PBMCs. General study outcomes and caveats: The amount of clinical and demographic metadata varied by source and participant and was provided uncurated.

Germline trimming amounts to 0 bases on V and 1 base on J, with 2 as the count of junction bases outside the gene matches. The germline V gene sets CDR1 to SGHAT and CDR2 to FQNNGV. The CDR3 has 15 amino acids, counting the end cysteine and phenylalanine. Kept here is only the CDR3 DNA, which spans 45 bases and is read in frame from base 1. The chain links TRBV11-2 with TRBJ1-1; a stretch of 7 junction bases matches TRBD1. The TCR sequence derives from a woman aged 60-70 years with acute COVID-19. Sequencing was carried out using PBMCs or T cells enriched from blood (not recorded which). Read as DNA, the sequence is TGTGCCAGCAGCTTAGATTGGGACAGGAACACTGAAGCTTTCTTT. Its amino acids are CASSLDWDRNTEAFF.